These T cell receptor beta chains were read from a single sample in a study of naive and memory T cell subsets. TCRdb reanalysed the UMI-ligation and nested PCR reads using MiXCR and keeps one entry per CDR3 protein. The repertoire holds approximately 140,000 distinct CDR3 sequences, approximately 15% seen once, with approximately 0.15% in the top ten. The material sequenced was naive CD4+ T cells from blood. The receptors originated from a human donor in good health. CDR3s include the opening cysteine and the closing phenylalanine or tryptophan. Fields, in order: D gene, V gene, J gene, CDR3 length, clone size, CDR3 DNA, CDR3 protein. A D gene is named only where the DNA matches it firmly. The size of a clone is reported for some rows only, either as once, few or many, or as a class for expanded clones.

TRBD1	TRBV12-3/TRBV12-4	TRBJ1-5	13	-	TGTGCCAGCAGGGACAGGGCAGCTCAGCCCCAGCATTTT	CASRDRAAQPQHF
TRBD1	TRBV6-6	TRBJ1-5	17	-	TGTGCCAGCAGTTCGGGACAGCTTATAGTCTTGGGGTCACCCCAGCATTTT	CASSSGQLIVLGSPQHF
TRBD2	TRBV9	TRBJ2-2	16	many	TGTGCCAGCAGCGCCCCGGGACTAGCGGGAGTCGGGGAGCTGTTTTTT	CASSAPGLAGVGELFF
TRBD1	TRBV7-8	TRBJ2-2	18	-	TGTGCCAGCAGCTCTAACCCGACAGGGGACGACCACCCCGGGGAGCTGTTTTTT	CASSSNPTGDDHPGELFF
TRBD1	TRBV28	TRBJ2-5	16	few	TGTGCCAGCAGTTCCACCGGGACAGGGAGTGAAGAGACCCAGTACTTC	CASSSTGTGSEETQYF
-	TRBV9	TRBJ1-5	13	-	TGTGCCAGCAGCGTAGGGGGACCTCAGCCCCAGCATTTT	CASSVGGPQPQHF
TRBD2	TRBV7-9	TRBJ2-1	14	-	TGTGCCATCCAAACTAGCGGAGTATACAATGAGCAGTTCTTC	CAIQTSGVYNEQFF
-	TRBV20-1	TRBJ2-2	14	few	TGCAGTGCTAGTTCGACCTCCCTCACCGGGGAGCTGTTTTTT	CSASSTSLTGELFF
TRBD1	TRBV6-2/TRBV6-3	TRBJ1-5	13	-	TGTGCCAGCCACCAGGGGGGCAATCAGCCCCAGCATTTT	CASHQGGNQPQHF
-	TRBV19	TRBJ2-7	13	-	TGTGCCAGTAGTATCCGCAGGGCGGACGAGCAGTACTTC	CASSIRRADEQYF
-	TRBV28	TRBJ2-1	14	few	TGTGCCAGCAGTTTTGGGAGAAATTACAATGAGCAGTTCTTC	CASSFGRNYNEQFF
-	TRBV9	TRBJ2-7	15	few	TGTGCCAGCAGCGTAGGAGCGGGTAGCTCCTACGAGCAGTACTTC	CASSVGAGSSYEQYF
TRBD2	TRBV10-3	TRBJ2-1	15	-	TGTGCCATAAGACGAGCCCAAGCGGGATACAATGAGCAGTTCTTC	CAIRRAQAGYNEQFF
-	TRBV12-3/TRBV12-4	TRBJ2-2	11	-	TGTGCCAGCACGAGGTGGGGGGAGCTGTTTTTT	CASTRWGELFF
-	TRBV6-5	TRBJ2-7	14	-	TGTGCCAGCAGTTATGTGGCAGACTTCTACGAGCAGTACTTC	CASSYVADFYEQYF
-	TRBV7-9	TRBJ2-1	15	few	TGTGCCAGCAGCTCCTGGCGGACAGACTACAATGAGCAGTTCTTC	CASSSWRTDYNEQFF
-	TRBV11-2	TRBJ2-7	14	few	TGTGCCAGCAGCTTACCGGCGGGAACCTACGAGCAGTACTTC	CASSLPAGTYEQYF